This TCR beta chain was identified in a study of metastatic and nonmetastatic thyroid tumors. TCRdb re-called the PCR reads with MiXCR. The sample lists roughly 30,000 clones, around a sixth seen once, with about 7% in the top ten. Until they underwent thyroid surgery, no patient had received any treatment. Per the germline V gene, CDR1 is SGHDN and CDR2 is FVKESK. V gave up 2 bases and J gave up 6 bases, with 20 bases separating them. The CDR3 extends over 16 amino acids. This clone showed up many times. Other DNA sequences in this specimen translate into the identical CDR3. Sequencing was carried out using blood. The clonotype was recovered from a female donor with papillary thyroid cancer or a benign thyroid nodule (not recorded which). Some clones in this sample may be carry-over from other donors' samples. This chain connects TRBV14 to TRBJ2-7; possible D gene TRBD2, 6 bases. The CDR3, as DNA: TGTGCCAGCAGCCAAAGACGGGGGAAAGGTTACGGCGAGCAGTACTTC. Protein sequence: CASSQRRGKGYGEQYF.